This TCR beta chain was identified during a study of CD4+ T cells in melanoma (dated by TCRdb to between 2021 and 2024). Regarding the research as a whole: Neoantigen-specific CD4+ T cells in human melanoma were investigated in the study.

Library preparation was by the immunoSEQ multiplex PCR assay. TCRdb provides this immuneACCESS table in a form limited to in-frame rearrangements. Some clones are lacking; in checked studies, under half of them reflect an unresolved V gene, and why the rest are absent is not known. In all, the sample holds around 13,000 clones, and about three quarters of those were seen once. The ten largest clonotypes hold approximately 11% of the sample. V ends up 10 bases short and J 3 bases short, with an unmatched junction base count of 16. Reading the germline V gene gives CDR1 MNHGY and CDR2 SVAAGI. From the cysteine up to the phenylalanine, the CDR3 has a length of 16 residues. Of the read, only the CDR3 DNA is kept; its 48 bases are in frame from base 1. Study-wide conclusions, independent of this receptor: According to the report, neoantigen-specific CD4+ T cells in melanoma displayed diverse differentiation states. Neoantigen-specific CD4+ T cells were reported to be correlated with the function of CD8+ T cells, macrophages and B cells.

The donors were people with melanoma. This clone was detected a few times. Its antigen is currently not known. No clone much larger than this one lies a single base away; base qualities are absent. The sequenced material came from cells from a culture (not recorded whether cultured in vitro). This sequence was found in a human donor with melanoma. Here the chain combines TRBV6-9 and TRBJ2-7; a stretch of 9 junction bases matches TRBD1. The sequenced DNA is TGTGCCACCCCCACACCTGGACAGGGGAGTAGCTACGAGCAGTACTTC. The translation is CATPTPGQGSSYEQYF.